This TCR beta chain was identified in a study of blood T cell repertoires in COVID-19. The wider study: Some COVID-19 samples were acute and others convalescent; all came from the United States, Italy and Spain. PBMCs, B-cell-depleted T cells, or T cells provided the cDNA or gDNA that made up the material.

V gave up 7 bases and J gave up 8 bases; unmatched junction bases: 14. The CDR3 extends over 15 amino acids. Germline assignment: CDR1 MNHEY and CDR2 SVGAGI. Per the original methods: Researchers report that nucleated cell counts were estimated from reference gene primer amplification. The repertoire was sequenced with immunoSEQ multiplex PCR; TCRdb's copy has only in-frame clones and lacks some. V and J calls and clone size follow that table, whereas D and trimming were derived from the DNA. The sample has approximately 210,000 clones; 88% are singletons. The sample taken for sequencing was peripheral blood. The chain recombines TRBV6-5 with TRBJ2-1, with 7 bases lining up with TRBD2. This receptor was obtained from a human donor in a cohort sampled during active COVID-19. The CDR3 nucleotides read TGTGCCAGCAACCGCCCCGCGGGAGTAGTGGATGAGCAGTTCTTC. Its protein product is CASNRPAGVVDEQFF.